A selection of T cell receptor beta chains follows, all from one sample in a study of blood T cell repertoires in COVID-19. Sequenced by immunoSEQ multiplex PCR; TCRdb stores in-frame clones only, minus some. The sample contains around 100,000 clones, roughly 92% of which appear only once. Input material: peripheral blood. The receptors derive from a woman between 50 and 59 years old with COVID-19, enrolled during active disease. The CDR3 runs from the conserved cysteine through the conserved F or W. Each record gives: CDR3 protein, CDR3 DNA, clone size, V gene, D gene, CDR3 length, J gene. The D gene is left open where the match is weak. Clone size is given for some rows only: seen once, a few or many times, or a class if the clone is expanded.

CDR3 protein: CASSIGTGSTGELFF
CDR3 DNA: TGTGCCAGTAGTATTGGGACAGGGTCTACCGGGGAGCTGTTTTTT
clone size: -
V gene: TRBV19
D gene: TRBD1
CDR3 length: 15
J gene: TRBJ2-2

CDR3 protein: CASSLVPRLAGGRETQYF
CDR3 DNA: TGTGCCAGCAGCTTAGTCCCCAGACTAGCGGGGGGGCGGGAGACCCAGTACTTC
clone size: -
V gene: TRBV11-2
D gene: TRBD2
CDR3 length: 18
J gene: TRBJ2-5

CDR3 protein: CASSEGVTKGYTF
CDR3 DNA: TGTGCCAGCAGCGAGGGGGTAACGAAGGGCTACACCTTC
clone size: -
V gene: TRBV2
D gene: -
CDR3 length: 13
J gene: TRBJ1-2

CDR3 protein: CASSTGGGGYGYTF
CDR3 DNA: TGTGCCAGCAGCACCGGCGGGGGGGGCTATGGCTACACCTTC
clone size: -
V gene: TRBV5-4
D gene: -
CDR3 length: 14
J gene: TRBJ1-2

CDR3 protein: CASSLRRGYNEQFF
CDR3 DNA: TGTGCCAGCAGCTTAAGGCGGGGGTACAATGAGCAGTTCTTC
clone size: -
V gene: TRBV7-2
D gene: TRBD2
CDR3 length: 14
J gene: TRBJ2-1

CDR3 protein: CASSTTGESYNSPLHF
CDR3 DNA: TGCGCCAGCAGCACAACAGGGGAATCCTATAATTCACCCCTCCACTTT
clone size: few
V gene: TRBV5-1
D gene: TRBD1
CDR3 length: 16
J gene: TRBJ1-6

CDR3 protein: CASSYWDSQRLNYGYTF
CDR3 DNA: TGTGCCAGCAGCTACTGGGACAGCCAAAGACTTAACTATGGCTACACCTTC
clone size: few
V gene: TRBV7-9
D gene: TRBD1
CDR3 length: 17
J gene: TRBJ1-2

CDR3 protein: CASSYSTGQGLNTEAFF
CDR3 DNA: TGTGCCAGCAGTTACTCGACCGGACAGGGTTTGAACACTGAAGCTTTCTTT
clone size: -
V gene: TRBV6-2/TRBV6-3
D gene: TRBD1
CDR3 length: 17
J gene: TRBJ1-1

CDR3 protein: CASSLGGTVNQPQHF
CDR3 DNA: TGCGCCAGCAGCTTGGGCGGGACGGTGAATCAGCCCCAGCATTTT
clone size: -
V gene: TRBV5-1
D gene: -
CDR3 length: 15
J gene: TRBJ1-5

CDR3 protein: CASIRLGVNTEAFF
CDR3 DNA: TGTGCCAGCATTCGATTGGGAGTGAACACTGAAGCTTTCTTT
clone size: once
V gene: TRBV2
D gene: -
CDR3 length: 14
J gene: TRBJ1-1

CDR3 protein: CASSFQGGIGDQPQHF
CDR3 DNA: TGTGCCAGCAGTTTTCAAGGAGGGATCGGCGATCAGCCCCAGCATTTT
clone size: -
V gene: TRBV28
D gene: -
CDR3 length: 16
J gene: TRBJ1-5

CDR3 protein: CASRPLAGASNEQFF
CDR3 DNA: TGTGCCAGCAGGCCCCTGGCGGGGGCCTCCAATGAGCAGTTCTTC
clone size: -
V gene: TRBV6-6
D gene: -
CDR3 length: 15
J gene: TRBJ2-1

CDR3 protein: CASSLSSIYEQYF
CDR3 DNA: TGTGCCAGCAGTTTGTCCAGTATCTACGAGCAGTACTTC
clone size: -
V gene: TRBV28
D gene: -
CDR3 length: 13
J gene: TRBJ2-7

CDR3 protein: CASSAEVADTQYF
CDR3 DNA: TGTGCCAGCAGTGCCGAGGTCGCAGATACGCAGTATTTT
clone size: once
V gene: TRBV6-4
D gene: -
CDR3 length: 13
J gene: TRBJ2-3

CDR3 protein: CASSQDSTRTGTGEKLFF
CDR3 DNA: TGCGCCAGCAGCCAAGATTCAACCCGGACAGGGACGGGGGAAAAACTGTTTTTT
clone size: -
V gene: TRBV4-1
D gene: TRBD1
CDR3 length: 18
J gene: TRBJ1-4

CDR3 protein: CASSPQGNTIEQYF
CDR3 DNA: TGTGCCAGCAGCCCACAGGGGAATACCATCGAGCAGTACTTC
clone size: -
V gene: TRBV9
D gene: TRBD1
CDR3 length: 14
J gene: TRBJ2-7

CDR3 protein: CASSTRQMNTEAFF
CDR3 DNA: TGTGCCAGCAGCACACGACAGATGAACACTGAAGCTTTCTTT
clone size: -
V gene: TRBV5-6
D gene: -
CDR3 length: 14
J gene: TRBJ1-1

CDR3 protein: CASSLSLRDRVDEQYF
CDR3 DNA: TGTGCCAGCAGTTTATCGCTAAGAGACAGGGTGGACGAGCAGTACTTC
clone size: -
V gene: TRBV27
D gene: TRBD1
CDR3 length: 16
J gene: TRBJ2-7

CDR3 protein: CASSYGVDRGPLSYGYTF
CDR3 DNA: TGTGCCAGCAGTTACGGCGTGGACAGGGGGCCTCTTTCCTATGGCTACACCTTC
clone size: -
V gene: TRBV6-2/TRBV6-3
D gene: TRBD1
CDR3 length: 18
J gene: TRBJ1-2

CDR3 protein: CASSESGGDEAFF
CDR3 DNA: TGCGCCAGCAGTGAGTCAGGCGGGGATGAAGCTTTCTTT
clone size: -
V gene: TRBV10-1
D gene: -
CDR3 length: 13
J gene: TRBJ1-1

CDR3 protein: CASSSPQGRTFF
CDR3 DNA: TGTGCCAGCTCATCCCCCCAGGGGCGAACTTTCTTT
clone size: -
V gene: TRBV18
D gene: -
CDR3 length: 12
J gene: TRBJ1-1

CDR3 protein: CASSQGAGTEAFF
CDR3 DNA: TGTGCCAGCAGTCAGGGTGCCGGCACTGAAGCTTTCTTT
clone size: -
V gene: TRBV6-5
D gene: -
CDR3 length: 13
J gene: TRBJ1-1

CDR3 protein: CASSPRVSNEQFF
CDR3 DNA: TGTGCCAGTTCGCCGAGGGTCTCCAATGAGCAGTTCTTC
clone size: -
V gene: TRBV27
D gene: -
CDR3 length: 13
J gene: TRBJ2-1

CDR3 protein: CASKETGGNQPQHF
CDR3 DNA: TGTGCCAGCAAAGAGACAGGGGGCAATCAGCCCCAGCATTTT
clone size: -
V gene: TRBV27
D gene: TRBD1
CDR3 length: 14
J gene: TRBJ1-5

CDR3 protein: CASSPGQGYTEAFF
CDR3 DNA: TGTGCCAGCAGTCCCGGACAGGGCTACACTGAAGCTTTCTTT
clone size: -
V gene: TRBV27
D gene: TRBD1
CDR3 length: 14
J gene: TRBJ1-1

CDR3 protein: CAWSLGRGQPQHF
CDR3 DNA: TGTGCCTGGAGTTTAGGCAGGGGCCAGCCCCAGCATTTT
clone size: -
V gene: TRBV30
D gene: -
CDR3 length: 13
J gene: TRBJ1-5

CDR3 protein: CASSPLIGSNTEAFF
CDR3 DNA: TGTGCCAGCAGCCCACTAATAGGATCTAACACTGAAGCTTTCTTT
clone size: -
V gene: TRBV11-3
D gene: -
CDR3 length: 15
J gene: TRBJ1-1

CDR3 protein: CASRRAGSTEAFF
CDR3 DNA: TGTGCCTCCCGGCGGGCGGGGAGCACTGAAGCTTTCTTT
clone size: few
V gene: TRBV6-5
D gene: -
CDR3 length: 13
J gene: TRBJ1-1

CDR3 protein: CASGLIRLAGGPETQYF
CDR3 DNA: TGTGCTAGTGGTTTGATCAGACTAGCGGGGGGGCCGGAGACCCAGTACTTC
clone size: -
V gene: TRBV12-5
D gene: TRBD2
CDR3 length: 17
J gene: TRBJ2-5

CDR3 protein: CASSATGTGTEAFF
CDR3 DNA: TGTGCCAGCAGCGCAACAGGGACGGGCACTGAAGCTTTCTTT
clone size: -
V gene: TRBV9
D gene: -
CDR3 length: 14
J gene: TRBJ1-1

CDR3 protein: CASSPRQGKAYEQYF
CDR3 DNA: TGTGCCAGCAGCCCCCGACAGGGGAAAGCCTACGAGCAGTACTTC
clone size: -
V gene: TRBV13
D gene: TRBD1
CDR3 length: 15
J gene: TRBJ2-7

CDR3 protein: CASSAQSTGREQYF
CDR3 DNA: TGTGCCAGCAGCGCCCAGTCTACAGGACGCGAGCAGTACTTC
clone size: -
V gene: TRBV9
D gene: -
CDR3 length: 14
J gene: TRBJ2-7

CDR3 protein: CATSDEGGQPQHF
CDR3 DNA: TGTGCCACCAGTGATGAGGGGGGGCAGCCCCAGCATTTT
clone size: -
V gene: TRBV24-1
D gene: -
CDR3 length: 13
J gene: TRBJ1-5

CDR3 protein: CASSQVAGTYNEQFF
CDR3 DNA: TGTGCCAGCAGCCAAGTAGCGGGGACCTACAATGAGCAGTTCTTC
clone size: once
V gene: TRBV3-1/TRBV3-2
D gene: TRBD2
CDR3 length: 15
J gene: TRBJ2-1

CDR3 protein: CASSFGGTGYGYTF
CDR3 DNA: TGTGCCAGCAGCTTCGGGGGGACAGGGTATGGCTACACCTTC
clone size: few
V gene: TRBV11-2
D gene: TRBD1
CDR3 length: 14
J gene: TRBJ1-2

CDR3 protein: CASSSRTLHNYGYTF
CDR3 DNA: TGTGCCAGCAGTTCAAGGACACTCCATAACTATGGCTACACCTTC
clone size: -
V gene: TRBV27
D gene: -
CDR3 length: 15
J gene: TRBJ1-2

CDR3 protein: CASSVETGANSPLHF
CDR3 DNA: TGTGCCAGCAGCGTAGAAACAGGGGCGAATTCACCCCTCCACTTT
clone size: -
V gene: TRBV9
D gene: TRBD1
CDR3 length: 15
J gene: TRBJ1-6

CDR3 protein: CASKVGTGMHGYTF
CDR3 DNA: TGTGCCAGCAAGGTCGGGACAGGGATGCATGGCTACACCTTC
clone size: -
V gene: TRBV6-5
D gene: TRBD1
CDR3 length: 14
J gene: TRBJ1-2

CDR3 protein: CAVSQGLNTEAFF
CDR3 DNA: TGTGCCGTCTCACAGGGATTGAACACTGAAGCTTTCTTT
clone size: once
V gene: TRBV10-3
D gene: -
CDR3 length: 13
J gene: TRBJ1-1

CDR3 protein: CASSPTPSEQFF
CDR3 DNA: TGTGCCAGCAGCCCGACTCCCTCGGAGCAGTTCTTC
clone size: -
V gene: TRBV12-3/TRBV12-4
D gene: -
CDR3 length: 12
J gene: TRBJ2-1

CDR3 protein: CASSRTGNEKLFF
CDR3 DNA: TGTGCCAGCAGTAGGACAGGGAATGAAAAACTGTTTTTT
clone size: -
V gene: TRBV6-5
D gene: TRBD1
CDR3 length: 13
J gene: TRBJ1-4

CDR3 protein: CAWTVLNTEAFF
CDR3 DNA: TGTGCCTGGACCGTGTTGAACACTGAAGCTTTCTTT
clone size: -
V gene: TRBV30
D gene: -
CDR3 length: 12
J gene: TRBJ1-1